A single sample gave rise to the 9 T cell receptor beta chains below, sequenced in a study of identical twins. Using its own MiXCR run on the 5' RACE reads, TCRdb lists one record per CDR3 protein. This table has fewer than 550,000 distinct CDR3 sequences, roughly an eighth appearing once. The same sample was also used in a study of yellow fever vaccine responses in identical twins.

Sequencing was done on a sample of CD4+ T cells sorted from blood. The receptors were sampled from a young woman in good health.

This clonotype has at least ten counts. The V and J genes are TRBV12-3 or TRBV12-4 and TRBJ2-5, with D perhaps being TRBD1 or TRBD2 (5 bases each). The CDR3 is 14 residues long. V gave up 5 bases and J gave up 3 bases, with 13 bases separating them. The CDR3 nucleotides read TGTGCCAGCAGTCCGGGACGGATCGAAGAGACCCAGTACTTC. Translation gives CASSPGRIEETQYF.

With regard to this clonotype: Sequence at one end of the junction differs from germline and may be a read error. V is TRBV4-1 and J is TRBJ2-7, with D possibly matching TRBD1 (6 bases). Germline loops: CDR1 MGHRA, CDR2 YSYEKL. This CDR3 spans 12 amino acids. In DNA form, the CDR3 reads TGCGCCAGCAGCCAAGAGGGACAACGTCCCCTTTTC. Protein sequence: CASSQEGQRPLF.

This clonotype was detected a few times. CDR3 loop: CSAPRQLAYEQYF. For the CDR3, the DNA is TGCAGTGCCCCTAGACAGCTTGCCTACGAGCAGTACTTC. The rearrangement joins TRBV20-1 to TRBJ2-7; a possible D gene is TRBD1 (5 bases). Looked up from germline, CDR1 is DFQATT and CDR2 is SNEGSKA (reference sequence). With 6 bases removed from V and 2 bases from J, the gap between germline ends came to 14 bases. The CDR3 contains 13 residues.

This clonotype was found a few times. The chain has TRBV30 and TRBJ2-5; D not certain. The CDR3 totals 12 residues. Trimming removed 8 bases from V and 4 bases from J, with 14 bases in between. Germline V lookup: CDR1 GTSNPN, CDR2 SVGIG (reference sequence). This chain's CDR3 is CAGNGYGETQYF. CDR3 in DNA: TGTGCCGGGAATGGGTATGGAGAGACCCAGTACTTC.

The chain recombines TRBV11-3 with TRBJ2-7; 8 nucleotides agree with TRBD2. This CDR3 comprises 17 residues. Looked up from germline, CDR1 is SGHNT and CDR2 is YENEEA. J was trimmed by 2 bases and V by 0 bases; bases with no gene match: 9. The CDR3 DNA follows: TGTGCCAGCAGCTTAGATGGAGCTAGCGGGTTTACCTACGAGCAGTACTTC. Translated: CASSLDGASGFTYEQYF.

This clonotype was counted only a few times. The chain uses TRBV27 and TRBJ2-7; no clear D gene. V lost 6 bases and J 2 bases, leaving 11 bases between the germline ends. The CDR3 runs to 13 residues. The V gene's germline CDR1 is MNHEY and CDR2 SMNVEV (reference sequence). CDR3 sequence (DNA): TGTGCCAGCAGCCACCAGATGGCCTACGAGCAGTACTTC. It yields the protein CASSHQMAYEQYF.

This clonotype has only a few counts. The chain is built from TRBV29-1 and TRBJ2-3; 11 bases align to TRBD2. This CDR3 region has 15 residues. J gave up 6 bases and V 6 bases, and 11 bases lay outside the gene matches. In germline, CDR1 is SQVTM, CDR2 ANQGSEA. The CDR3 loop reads CSVRRTSGLGDTQYF. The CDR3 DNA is TGCAGCGTGAGACGGACTAGCGGGCTCGGGGATACGCAGTATTTT.

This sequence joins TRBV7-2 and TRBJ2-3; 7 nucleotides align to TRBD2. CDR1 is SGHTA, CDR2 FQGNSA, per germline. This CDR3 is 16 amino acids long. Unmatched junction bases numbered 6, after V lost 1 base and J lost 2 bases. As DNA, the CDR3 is TGTGCCAGCAGCTTAGGGTCGGCGGGGGTCACAGATACGCAGTATTTT. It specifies CASSLGSAGVTDTQYF.

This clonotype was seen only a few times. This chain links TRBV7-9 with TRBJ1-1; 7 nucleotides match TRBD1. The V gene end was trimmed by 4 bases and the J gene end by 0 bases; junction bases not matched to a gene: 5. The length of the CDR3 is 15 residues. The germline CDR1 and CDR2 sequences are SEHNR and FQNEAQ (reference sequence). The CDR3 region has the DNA TGTGCCAGCAGCTCGCAGACAGGGTTGAACACTGAAGCTTTCTTT. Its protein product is CASSSQTGLNTEAFF.